This TCR beta chain derives from a study of T-cell memory formation after mild COVID-19. TCRdb ran MiXCR on the 5' RACE reads and lists one entry per CDR3 protein. The sample holds under 550,000 distinct CDR3 sequences, approximately 19% seen once. Study-level points and caveats: Clones shrinking between day 15 and 85 showed a balanced CD4/CD8 split, and those that grew later tilted toward CD4+. Contracting CD4+ clones sat mainly in CM and EM; CD8+ in EMRA. Researchers found some responding clones in pre-infection memory, a sign that cross-reactive memory joined. The second-wave clones peaking on day 37 were not confirmed as SARS-CoV-2-specific.

Per germline, CDR1 SGDLS and CDR2 YYNGEE. Germline trimming cut 2 bases from V and 1 base from J; bases unmatched to any gene: 2. The CDR3 is made up of 15 amino acids. This clonotype was picked up a small number of times. Its antigen is currently unknown. The chain uses TRBV9 and TRBJ2-2; 7 nucleotides line up with TRBD1. The sample taken for sequencing was PBMCs or a T cell subset sorted from them (not recorded which). The clonotype comes from a man younger than 35 who had mild COVID-19 (a few samples of this study predate the infection). Cell type and time point are not known. The CDR3 loop reads CASSVWDRNTGELFF. CDR3 bases: TGTGCCAGCAGCGTGTGGGACAGGAACACCGGGGAGCTGTTTTTT.